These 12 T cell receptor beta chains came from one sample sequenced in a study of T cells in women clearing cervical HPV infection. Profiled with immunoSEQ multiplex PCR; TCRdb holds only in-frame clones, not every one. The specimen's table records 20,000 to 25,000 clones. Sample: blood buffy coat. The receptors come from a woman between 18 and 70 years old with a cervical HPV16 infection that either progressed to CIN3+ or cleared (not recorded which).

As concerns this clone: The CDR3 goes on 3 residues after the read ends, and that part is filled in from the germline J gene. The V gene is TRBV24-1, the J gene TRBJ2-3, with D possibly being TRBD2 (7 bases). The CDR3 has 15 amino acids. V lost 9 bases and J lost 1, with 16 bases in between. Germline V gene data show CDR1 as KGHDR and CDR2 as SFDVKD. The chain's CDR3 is CATRQGGGGTDTQYF. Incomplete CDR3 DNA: TGTGCCACCCGACAAGGGGGAGGGGGCACAGATACG.

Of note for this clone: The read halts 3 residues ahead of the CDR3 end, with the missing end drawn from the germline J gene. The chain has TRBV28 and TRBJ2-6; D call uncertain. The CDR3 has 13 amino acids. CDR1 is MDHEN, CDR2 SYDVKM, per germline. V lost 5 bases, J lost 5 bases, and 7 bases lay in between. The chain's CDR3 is CASSPPWANVLTF. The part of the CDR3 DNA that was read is TGTGCCAGCAGTCCCCCCTGGGCCAACGTC.

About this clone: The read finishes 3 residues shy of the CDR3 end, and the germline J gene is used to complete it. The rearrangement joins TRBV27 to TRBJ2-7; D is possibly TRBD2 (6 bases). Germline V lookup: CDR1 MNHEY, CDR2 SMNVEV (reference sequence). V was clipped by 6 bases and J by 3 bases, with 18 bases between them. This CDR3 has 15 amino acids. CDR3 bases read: TGTGCCAGCAGCAGAAGCGGGCTAGGGCTCTACGAG. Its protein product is CASSRSGLGLYE. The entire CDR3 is CASSRSGLGLYEQYF.

The CDR3 sequence is CASSDGTSGYEQYF. The CDR3 bases that were read are TGTGCCAGCAGTGATGGGACTAGTGGTTACGAG. The V gene is TRBV6-1, the J gene TRBJ2-7, with 8 bases fitting TRBD2. With the read ending 3 residues before the CDR3 end, the germline J gene is used to fill in that end. The CDR3 length is 14 residues. V lost 3 bases and J lost 4; bases outside the gene matches: 5. CDR1 MNHNS and CDR2 SASEGT come from the germline V gene.

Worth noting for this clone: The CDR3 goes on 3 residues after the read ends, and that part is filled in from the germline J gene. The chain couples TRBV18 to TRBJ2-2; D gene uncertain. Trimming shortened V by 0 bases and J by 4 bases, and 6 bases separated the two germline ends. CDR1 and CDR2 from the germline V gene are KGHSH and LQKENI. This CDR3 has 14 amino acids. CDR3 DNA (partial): TGTGCCAGCTCACCACCCCCTATCACCGGGGAG. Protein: CASSPPPITGE. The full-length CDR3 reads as CASSPPPITGELFF.

CDR3 DNA, as far as it was read: TGTGCCAGCAACCGAGGACAGGGCTACGAG. It yields the protein CASNRGQGYE. The entire CDR3 sequence reads CASNRGQGYEQYF. V usage is TRBV5-5 and J usage is TRBJ2-7; the match to TRBD1 covers 8 bases. The CDR3 extends 3 residues past the end of the read, so its final part is completed from the germline J gene. This CDR3 has 13 residues. J was trimmed by 3 bases and V by 6 bases; bases with no gene match: 5. Germline assignment: CDR1 SGHKS and CDR2 YYEKEE (reference sequence).

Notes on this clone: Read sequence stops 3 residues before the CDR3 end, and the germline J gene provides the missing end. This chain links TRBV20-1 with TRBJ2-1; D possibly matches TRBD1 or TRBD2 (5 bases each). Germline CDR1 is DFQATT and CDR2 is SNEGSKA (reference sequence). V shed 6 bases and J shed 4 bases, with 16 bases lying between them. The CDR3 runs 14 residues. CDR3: CSAIGERRYNEQFF. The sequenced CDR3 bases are TGCAGTGCAATAGGGGAGAGAAGATACAATGAG.

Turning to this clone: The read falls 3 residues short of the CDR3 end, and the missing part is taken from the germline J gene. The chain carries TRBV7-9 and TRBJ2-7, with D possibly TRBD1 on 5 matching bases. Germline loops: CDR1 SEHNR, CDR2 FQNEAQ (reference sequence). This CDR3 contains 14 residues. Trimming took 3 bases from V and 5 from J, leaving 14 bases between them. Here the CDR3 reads CASSFQGERNEQYF. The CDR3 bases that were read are TGTGCCAGCAGCTTCCAAGGGGAACGGAACGAG. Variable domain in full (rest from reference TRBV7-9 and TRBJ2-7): DTGVSQNPRHKITKRGQNVTFRCDPISEHNRLYWYRQTLGQGPEFLTYFQNEAQLEKSRLLSDRFSAERPKGSFSTLEIQRTEQGDSAMYLCASSFQGERNEQYFGPGTRLTVT.

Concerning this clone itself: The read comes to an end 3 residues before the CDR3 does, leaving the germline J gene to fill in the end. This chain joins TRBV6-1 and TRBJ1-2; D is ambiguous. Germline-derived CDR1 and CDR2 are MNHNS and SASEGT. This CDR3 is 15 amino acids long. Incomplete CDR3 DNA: TGTGCCAGCAGTGAACTAGCGGGAGGGTACAATGAC. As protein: CASSELAGGYND. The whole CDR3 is CASSELAGGYNDYTF.

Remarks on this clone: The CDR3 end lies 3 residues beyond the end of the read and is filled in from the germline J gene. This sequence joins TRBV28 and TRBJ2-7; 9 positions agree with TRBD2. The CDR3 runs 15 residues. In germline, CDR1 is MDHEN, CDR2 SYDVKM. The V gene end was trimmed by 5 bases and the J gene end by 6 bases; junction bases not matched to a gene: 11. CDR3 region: CASSPTSGPRREQYF. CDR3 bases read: TGTGCCAGCAGTCCGACTAGCGGCCCCCGTCGCGAG.

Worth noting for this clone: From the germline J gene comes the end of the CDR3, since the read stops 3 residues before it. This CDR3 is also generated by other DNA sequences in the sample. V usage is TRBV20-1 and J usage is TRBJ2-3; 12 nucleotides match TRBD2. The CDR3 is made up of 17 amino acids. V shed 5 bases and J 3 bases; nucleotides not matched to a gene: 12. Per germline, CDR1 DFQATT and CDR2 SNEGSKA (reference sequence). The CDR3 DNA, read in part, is TGCAGTGCTTTGATACTAGCGGGAGGCCCTAGTACAGATACG. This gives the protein CSALILAGGPSTDT. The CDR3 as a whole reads CSALILAGGPSTDTQYF.

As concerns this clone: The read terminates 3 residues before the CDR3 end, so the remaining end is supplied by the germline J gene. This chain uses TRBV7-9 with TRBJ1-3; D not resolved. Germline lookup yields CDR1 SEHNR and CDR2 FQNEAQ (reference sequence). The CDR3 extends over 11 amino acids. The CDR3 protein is CASRDMRRIYF. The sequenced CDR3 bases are TGTGCCAGCAGAGATATGAGAAGG.